The T cell receptor beta chain under discussion was sequenced for a study of OX40 agonist ivuxolimab in advanced cancers. Turning to the study itself: The dose-escalation group included hepatocellular carcinoma, melanoma, renal cell carcinoma and head and neck cancer.

Some clones are missing from TCRdb's copy, which holds only in-frame ones; the method was immunoSEQ multiplex PCR. The data hold some 70,000 clones, with approximately 81% observed a single time. This clone was detected only once. Its target is unknown. The study, taken as a whole, reports: At 0.1 to 3.0 mg/kg and by week 6, clonal expansion occurred in CD4+ and CD8+ blood T cells. CD4+ T cells averaged fewer expanded clones than CD8+ T cells.

This material consisted of CD4+ or CD8+ T cells sorted from blood, taken in a trial of the OX40 agonist ivuxolimab. This sequence was found in an adult with an advanced solid tumor such as melanoma, head and neck, liver or kidney cancer.

CDR3 sequence: CASSSSTGPRTQYF. The CDR3 nucleotides are TGTGCCAGCAGTTCCTCAACAGGGCCCAGGACCCAGTACTTC. The chain couples TRBV28 to TRBJ2-5; D may be TRBD1 (6 bases). Germline loops: CDR1 MDHEN, CDR2 SYDVKM. Trimming removed 4 bases from V and 7 bases from J, with 16 bases in between. This CDR3 region has 14 residues.